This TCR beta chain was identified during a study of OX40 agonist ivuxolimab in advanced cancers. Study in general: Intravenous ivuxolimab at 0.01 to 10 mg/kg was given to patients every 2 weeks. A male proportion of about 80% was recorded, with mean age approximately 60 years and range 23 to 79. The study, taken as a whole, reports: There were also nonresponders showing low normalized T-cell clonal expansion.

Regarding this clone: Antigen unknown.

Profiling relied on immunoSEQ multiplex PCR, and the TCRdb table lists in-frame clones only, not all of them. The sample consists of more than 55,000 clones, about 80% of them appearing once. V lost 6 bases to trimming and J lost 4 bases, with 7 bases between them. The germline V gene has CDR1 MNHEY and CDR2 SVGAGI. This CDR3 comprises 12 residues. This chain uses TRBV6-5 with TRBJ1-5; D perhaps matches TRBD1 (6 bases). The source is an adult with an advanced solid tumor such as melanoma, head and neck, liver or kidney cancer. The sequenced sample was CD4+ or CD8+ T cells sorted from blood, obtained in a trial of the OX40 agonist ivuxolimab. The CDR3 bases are TGTGCCAGCAGACAGGGTAATCAGCCCCAGCATTTT. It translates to CASRQGNQPQHF.